The clone carrying this T cell receptor beta chain was observed a handful of times. What it recognizes is unknown. CDR1 and CDR2 (germline): DFQATT, SNEGSKA (reference sequence). The germline V and J ends were trimmed by 0 bases and 0 bases, with 10 bases remaining between them. This CDR3 contains 15 residues. TCRdb reanalysed the 5' RACE reads using MiXCR and keeps one entry per CDR3 protein. The sample holds some 1,700,000 distinct CDR3 sequences, less than 40% seen once. The data belong to a study of identical twins. Notes on the study in general: Among out-of-frame alpha sequences shared by twins, low generation probability occurred in excess. Zero-insertion analyses were open to partial confounding by invariant MAIT and iNKT cells.

The genes are TRBV20-1 and TRBJ2-3, with TRBD1 as a possible D gene (6 bases). The clonotype was recovered from a newborn girl in good health. Material for sequencing was cord blood. This CDR3 is CSARDQQGSTDTQYF. For the CDR3, the DNA is TGCAGTGCTAGAGATCAACAGGGAAGCACAGATACGCAGTATTTT.